These 25 T cell receptor beta chains came from one sample sequenced in a study of T cells after yellow fever vaccination. TCRdb processed the 5' RACE reads anew with MiXCR; each CDR3 protein has one entry. The sample lists under 400,000 distinct CDR3 sequences, 9.5% to 15% occurring once. The specimen was CD4+ T cells sorted from PBMCs, collected 15 days after the yellow fever booster vaccination. The receptors were sampled from a man between 18 and 35 years old who received the YFV17D yellow fever vaccine.

The DNA for the CDR3 is TGTGCCAGCAGCTACGGAGCGGGACAGGCGAATCAGCCCCAGCATTTT. Encoded protein: CASSYGAGQANQPQHF. This chain links TRBV7-2 with TRBJ1-5, with 8 nucleotides matching TRBD1. The CDR3 has 16 amino acids. The trim removed 4 bases at V and 4 bases at J, leaving 9 bases unmatched. Germline V gene sequence: CDR1 SGHTA, CDR2 FQGNSA.

This clonotype was detected ten times or more. CDR3 residues: CASSPRQGETQYF. The DNA for the CDR3 is TGTGCCAGCAGCCCTAGACAGGGGGAGACCCAGTACTTC. This chain joins TRBV9 and TRBJ2-5; 8 bases are shared with TRBD1. Germline CDR1 and CDR2: SGDLS and YYNGEE. The CDR3 spans 13 residues. J gave up 5 bases and V 4 bases, and 4 bases lay outside the gene matches.

V is TRBV7-2 and J is TRBJ2-1; 12 bases agree with TRBD2. The trim removed 3 bases at V and 8 bases at J, leaving 2 bases unmatched. In germline, CDR1 is SGHTA, CDR2 FQGNSA. CDR3 size: 14 residues. DNA of the CDR3: TGTGCCAGCAGCTTCCGACTAGCGGGGGATGAGCAGTTCTTC. This translates into CASSFRLAGDEQFF.

This chain connects TRBV20-1 to TRBJ2-7; 9 nucleotides align to TRBD1. This CDR3 is 14 amino acids long. Losses at the gene ends were 0 bases for V and 7 bases for J; bases not matched to a gene: 7. The germline CDR1 and CDR2 sequences are DFQATT and SNEGSKA (reference sequence). CDR3 sequence reads: CSAREDRGAWEQYF. In DNA form, the CDR3 reads TGCAGTGCTAGAGAGGACAGGGGCGCCTGGGAGCAGTACTTC.

The rearrangement joins TRBV6-2 or TRBV6-3 to TRBJ2-1; D is uncertain. Deletions cut 2 bases from V and 9 bases from J, with 8 bases between. CDR3 size: 12 residues. CDR1 is MNHEY and CDR2 is SVGEGT in the germline V gene. CDR3 residues: CASSYGLREQFF. CDR3 sequence (DNA): TGTGCCAGCAGTTACGGGCTTCGTGAGCAGTTCTTC.

The V call is TRBV7-9, the J call TRBJ2-5, with D tentatively TRBD2 (5 bases). V was cut by 5 bases and J by 0 bases, with 13 bases left in between. The CDR3 has 15 amino acids. Germline values: CDR1 SEHNR, CDR2 FQNEAQ (reference sequence). The CDR3 here is CASSPRTGYQETQYF. CDR3 sequence (DNA): TGTGCCAGCAGCCCGCGGACGGGGTACCAAGAGACCCAGTACTTC.

This clonotype was found a few times. The chain employs TRBV6-5 and TRBJ1-2; D may be TRBD1 (5 bases). V was shortened by 0 bases and J by 6 bases, with 5 bases between the two germline ends. The germline V gene encodes CDR1 MNHEY and CDR2 SVGAGI. This CDR3 contains 12 residues. CDR3 protein: CASSYSGDGYTF. DNA of the CDR3: TGTGCCAGCAGTTACTCGGGGGATGGCTACACCTTC.

The V call is TRBV18, the J call TRBJ2-1, with D possibly matching TRBD1 (5 bases). V was shortened by 3 bases and J by 13 bases, with 16 bases between the two germline ends. CDR1 is KGHSH and CDR2 is LQKENI in the germline V gene. The CDR3 is 13 amino acids. CDR3 loop: CASSPTGDSPQFF. Written as DNA, the CDR3 is TGTGCCAGCTCACCCACCGGTGACAGCCCCCAGTTCTTC.

This sequence joins TRBV7-2 and TRBJ2-1; 9 nucleotides match TRBD2. Germline V gene sequence: CDR1 SGHTA, CDR2 FQGNSA. The CDR3 has 16 amino acids. Germline trimming cut 1 base from V and 9 bases from J; bases unmatched to any gene: 10. Written as DNA, the CDR3 is TGTGCCAGCAGCTTAGATATGGCGGGGGGGTTGGTTGAGCAGTTCTTC. This sequence encodes CASSLDMAGGLVEQFF.

The genes are TRBV20-1 and TRBJ2-5; TRBD2 aligns across 8 bases. The germline CDR1 and CDR2 sequences are DFQATT and SNEGSKA (reference sequence). V gave up 6 bases and J gave up 5 bases; unmatched junction bases: 5. CDR3 length equals 12 residues. The CDR3 region is CSATRGGETQYF. Here the CDR3 DNA reads TGCAGTGCAACACGGGGGGGGGAGACCCAGTACTTC.

J is TRBJ2-3 and V is TRBV7-9; no reliable D call. Trimming shortened V by 5 bases and J by 3 bases, and 9 bases separated the two germline ends. CDR3 length: 13 residues. The V gene's germline CDR1 is SEHNR and CDR2 FQNEAQ (reference sequence). The CDR3 DNA sequence: TGTGCCAGCAGCCAAGTACAGACAGATACGCAGTATTTT. Amino acids: CASSQVQTDTQYF. Full variable domain (outside the CDR3, taken from reference TRBV7-9 and TRBJ2-3): DTGVSQNPRHKITKRGQNVTFRCDPISEHNRLYWYRQTLGQGPEFLTYFQNEAQLEKSRLLSDRFSAERPKGSFSTLEIQRTEQGDSAMYLCASSQVQTDTQYFGPGTRLTVL.

The rearrangement joins TRBV12-3 or TRBV12-4 to TRBJ1-4; 7 positions match TRBD1. J was trimmed by 5 bases and V by 5 bases; bases with no gene match: 8. The CDR3 is 15 amino acids. Here the CDR3 reads CASSPRRRGNEKLFF. CDR3 nucleotide sequence: TGTGCCAGCAGTCCCCGCCGCAGGGGGAATGAAAAACTGTTTTTT.

The genes are TRBV6-2 or TRBV6-3 and TRBJ2-5; D possibly corresponds to TRBD1 (6 bases). Trimming removed 5 bases at V and 0 bases at J, with 10 bases between. Germline V gene sequence: CDR1 MNHEY, CDR2 SVGEGT. The CDR3 is made up of 14 amino acids. CDR3 residues: CASSKQGNQETQYF. Here the CDR3 DNA reads TGTGCCAGCAGTAAACAGGGAAACCAAGAGACCCAGTACTTC.

The chain recombines TRBV20-1 with TRBJ2-2; TRBD1 matches at 7 bases. CDR3 length: 16 residues. Trimming took 1 base from V and 1 from J; bases not matched to a gene: 6. Germline CDR1 is DFQATT and CDR2 is SNEGSKA (reference sequence). Here the CDR3 reads CSARGEGQMNTGELFF. The CDR3 nucleotides read TGCAGTGCTAGAGGCGAGGGACAGATGAACACCGGGGAGCTGTTTTTT.

This clonotype has a handful of counts. The rearrangement uses TRBV10-3 and TRBJ1-2; D is unresolved. Germline V gene lookup returns CDR1 ENHRY and CDR2 SYGVKD. V lost 2 bases and J 8 bases, leaving 12 bases between the germline ends. CDR3 size: 13 residues. In DNA, the CDR3 is TGTGCCATCAGTGAGAGTCCCAGACGGGGCTACACCTTC. Its translation: CAISESPRRGYTF.

This clonotype was seen a handful of times. The chain couples TRBV20-1 to TRBJ2-1; 7 positions agree with TRBD1. CDR1 and CDR2 (germline): DFQATT, SNEGSKA (reference sequence). CDR3 size: 13 residues. Trimming at V came to 8 bases and at J to 7 bases, leaving 11 bases not matched to a gene. CDR3 amino acids: CSISRGPRNEQFF. Here the CDR3 DNA reads TGCAGTATCTCGAGGGGGCCGAGGAATGAGCAGTTCTTC.

The V call is TRBV5-1, the J call TRBJ2-2; unclear D gene. CDR1 and CDR2 from the germline V gene are SGHRS and YFSETQ. The CDR3 extends over 15 amino acids. With 3 bases removed from V and 0 bases from J, the gap between germline ends came to 9 bases. Written as DNA, the CDR3 is TGCGCCAGCAGCTACGCGTACGCGAACACCGGGGAGCTGTTTTTT. Its protein product is CASSYAYANTGELFF.

The chain carries TRBV5-1 and TRBJ1-3; D remains unclear. The germline V gene has CDR1 SGHRS and CDR2 YFSETQ. The CDR3 totals 14 residues. V gave up 4 bases and J gave up 3 bases, with 11 bases separating them. CDR3 residues: CASSPQGDGNTIYF. In nucleotides, the CDR3 is TGCGCCAGCAGCCCCCAAGGAGATGGAAACACCATATATTTT. Full variable domain (missing parts from reference TRBV5-1 and TRBJ1-3): KAGVTQTPRYLIKTRGQQVTLSCSPISGHRSVSWYQQTPGQGLQFLFEYFSETQRNKGNFPGRFSGRQFSNSRSEMNVSTLELGDSALYLCASSPQGDGNTIYFGEGSWLTVV.

For this clonotype: One end of the junction varies from germline; a read error may be responsible. The chain has TRBV20-1 and TRBJ2-1; the D gene is possibly TRBD2 (6 bases). Germline V gene sequence: CDR1 DFQATT, CDR2 SNEGSKA (reference sequence). The CDR3 loop spans 13 amino acids. The CDR3 is CSTSRSSYNEQFF. The CDR3 bases are TGCAGTACTAGCCGTAGTTCCTACAATGAGCAGTTCTTC.

The J gene is TRBJ2-3, the V gene TRBV12-3 or TRBV12-4; D possibly uses TRBD1 or TRBD2 (6 bases each). V lost 2 bases, J lost 0 bases, and 12 bases lay in between. This CDR3 spans 16 amino acids. The DNA of the CDR3 is TGTGCCAGCAGTTTAAACGGGGGCCCTAGCACAGATACGCAGTATTTT. Its translation: CASSLNGGPSTDTQYF.

A note on this clonotype: The junction shows a germline mismatch at one end, possibly a read error. J is TRBJ2-2 and V is TRBV20-1; D uncertain. The length of the CDR3 is 14 residues. The germline gives CDR1 DFQATT, CDR2 SNEGSKA (reference sequence). CDR3 DNA sequence: TGCAGTGCTGGAGATGGCTTCAACACCGGGGAGCTGTTTTTT. The encoded protein is CSAGDGFNTGELFF.

At least ten counts were recorded for this clonotype. DNA of the CDR3: TGCGCCAGCAGCCAAGACTATAGTGGGAATTCACCCCTCCACTTT. Amino acid sequence: CASSQDYSGNSPLHF. The gene calls are TRBV4-3 and TRBJ1-6, with D hard to call. This CDR3 region has 15 residues. CDR1 and CDR2 (germline): LGHNA, YSLEER. Trimming took off 0 bases at V and 7 bases at J, with 10 bases between the two ends.

The chain recombines TRBV2 with TRBJ1-5; D is perhaps TRBD1 (5 bases). Trimming stripped 1 base from V and 4 bases from J, with 8 bases between. The germline V gene encodes CDR1 SNHLY and CDR2 FYNNEI. This CDR3 is built from 14 residues. In DNA, the CDR3 is TGTGCCAGCAGTGAAGGGACACCAAATCAGCCCCAGCATTTT. It specifies CASSEGTPNQPQHF.

This chain uses TRBV7-2 with TRBJ1-1; D is unresolved. The V gene lost 5 bases and the J gene lost 11 bases, with 18 bases spanning the gap. Germline V gene data show CDR1 as SGHTA and CDR2 as FQGNSA. The CDR3 spans 13 residues. CDR3 amino acids: CASSPSRAEGAFF. The DNA of the CDR3 is TGTGCCAGCAGCCCCTCCCGGGCAGAAGGGGCTTTCTTT.

On this clonotype: Since no conserved phenylalanine or tryptophan closes the CDR3, a read error is the likely cause. The chain has TRBV18 and TRBJ2-7, with D uncertain. This CDR3 is built from 11 residues. V was shortened by 6 bases and J by 2 bases, with 5 bases between the two germline ends. Per the germline V gene, CDR1 is KGHSH and CDR2 is LQKENI. The CDR3 bases are TGTGCCAGCTCCGCCACCTACGAGCAGTACTAC. The encoded protein is CASSATYEQYY.